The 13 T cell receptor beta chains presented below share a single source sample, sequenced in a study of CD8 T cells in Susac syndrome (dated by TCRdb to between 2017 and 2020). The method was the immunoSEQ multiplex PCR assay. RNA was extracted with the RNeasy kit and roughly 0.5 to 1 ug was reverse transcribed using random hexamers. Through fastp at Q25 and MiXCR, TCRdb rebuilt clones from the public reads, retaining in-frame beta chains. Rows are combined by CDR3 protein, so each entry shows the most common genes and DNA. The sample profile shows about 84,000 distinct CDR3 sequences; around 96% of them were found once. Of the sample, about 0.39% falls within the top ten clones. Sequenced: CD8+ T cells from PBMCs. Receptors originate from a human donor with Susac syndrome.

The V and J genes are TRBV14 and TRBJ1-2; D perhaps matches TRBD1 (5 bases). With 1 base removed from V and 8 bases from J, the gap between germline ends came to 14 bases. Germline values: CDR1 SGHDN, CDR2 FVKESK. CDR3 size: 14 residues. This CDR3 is CASSQVQERLGYTF. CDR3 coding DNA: TGTGCCAGCAGCCAAGTACAGGAGCGACTCGGCTACACCTTC.

The CDR3 sequence is CSARDLSNEKLFF. The CDR3 DNA follows: TGCAGTGCTAGGGACCTTTCTAATGAAAAACTGTTTTTT. The chain is built from TRBV20-1 and TRBJ1-4; D is unresolved. V gave up 3 bases and J gave up 3 bases, with 8 bases separating them. Looked up from germline, CDR1 is DFQATT and CDR2 is SNEGSKA (reference sequence). The CDR3 has 13 residues.

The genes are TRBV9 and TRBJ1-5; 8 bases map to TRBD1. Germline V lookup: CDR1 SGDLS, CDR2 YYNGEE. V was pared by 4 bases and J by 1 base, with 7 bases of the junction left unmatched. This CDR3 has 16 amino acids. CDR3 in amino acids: CASSTRGQASNQPQHF. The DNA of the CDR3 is TGTGCCAGCAGCACCAGGGGACAGGCGAGCAATCAGCCCCAGCATTTT.

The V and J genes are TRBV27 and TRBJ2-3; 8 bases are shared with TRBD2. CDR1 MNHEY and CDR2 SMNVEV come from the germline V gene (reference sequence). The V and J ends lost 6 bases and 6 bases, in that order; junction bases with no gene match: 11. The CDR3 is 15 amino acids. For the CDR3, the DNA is TGTGCCAGCAGCTCCGCAAGCGGGGGCCCCGATACGCAGTATTTT. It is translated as CASSSASGGPDTQYF.

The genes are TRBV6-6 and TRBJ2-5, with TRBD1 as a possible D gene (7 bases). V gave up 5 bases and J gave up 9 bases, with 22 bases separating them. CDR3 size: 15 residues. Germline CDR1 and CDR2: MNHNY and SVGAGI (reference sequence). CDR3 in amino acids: CASSTGDSPVGAQYF. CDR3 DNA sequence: TGTGCCAGCAGTACGGGGGACAGCCCAGTCGGGGCCCAGTACTTC.

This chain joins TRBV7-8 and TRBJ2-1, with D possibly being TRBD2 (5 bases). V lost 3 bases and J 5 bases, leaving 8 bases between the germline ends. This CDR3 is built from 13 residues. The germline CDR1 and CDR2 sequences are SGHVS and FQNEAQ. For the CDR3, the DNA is TGTGCCAGCAGCTTTGAAGCGGACAATGAGCAGTTCTTC. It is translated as CASSFEADNEQFF.

In DNA form, the CDR3 reads TGTGCCAGCAGTGCTCCGGGACACCACAATGAGCAGTTCTTC. Amino acids: CASSAPGHHNEQFF. The chain combines TRBV2 with TRBJ2-1; D is perhaps TRBD1 (6 bases). CDR1 and CDR2 from the germline V gene are SNHLY and FYNNEI. The CDR3 spans 14 residues. Trimming removed 4 bases at V and 5 bases at J, with 12 bases between.

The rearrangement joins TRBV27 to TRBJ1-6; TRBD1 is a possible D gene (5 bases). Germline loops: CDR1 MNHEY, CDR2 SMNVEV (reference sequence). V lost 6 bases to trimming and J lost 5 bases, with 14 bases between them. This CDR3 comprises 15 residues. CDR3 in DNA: TGTGCCAGCAGCCCTCGGGGCTTCGATAATTCACCCCTCCACTTT. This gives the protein CASSPRGFDNSPLHF.

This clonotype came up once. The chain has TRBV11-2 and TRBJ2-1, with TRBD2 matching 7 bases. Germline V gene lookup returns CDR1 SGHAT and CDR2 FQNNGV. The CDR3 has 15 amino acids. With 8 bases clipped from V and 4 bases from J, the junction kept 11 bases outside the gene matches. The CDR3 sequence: CASRPAGVGYNEQFF. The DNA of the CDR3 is TGTGCCAGCCGCCCGGCGGGAGTGGGATACAATGAGCAGTTCTTC.

CDR3 sequence: CASSLRGWGAEQYF. Here the CDR3 DNA reads TGTGCCAGCAGCCTAAGAGGGTGGGGGGCCGAGCAGTACTTC. The chain joins TRBV7-2 to TRBJ2-7, with D tentatively TRBD1 or TRBD2 (6 bases each). The CDR3 is made up of 14 amino acids. The germline gives CDR1 SGHTA, CDR2 FQGNSA. The V end lost 5 bases, the J end lost 6 bases, and 17 bases lay between the germline ends.

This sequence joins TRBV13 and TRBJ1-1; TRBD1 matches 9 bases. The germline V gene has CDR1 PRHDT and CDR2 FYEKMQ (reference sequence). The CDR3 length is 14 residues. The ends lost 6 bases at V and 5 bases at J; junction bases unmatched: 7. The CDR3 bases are TGTGCCAGCAGTCTACAGGGGGCGAGAACTGAAGCTTTCTTT. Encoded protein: CASSLQGARTEAFF.

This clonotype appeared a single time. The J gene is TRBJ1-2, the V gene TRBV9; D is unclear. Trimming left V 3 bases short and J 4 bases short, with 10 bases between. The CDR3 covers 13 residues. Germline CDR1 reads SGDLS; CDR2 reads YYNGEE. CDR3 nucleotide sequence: TGTGCCAGCAGCGCCAAGGGTTCCTATGGCTACACCTTC. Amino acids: CASSAKGSYGYTF.

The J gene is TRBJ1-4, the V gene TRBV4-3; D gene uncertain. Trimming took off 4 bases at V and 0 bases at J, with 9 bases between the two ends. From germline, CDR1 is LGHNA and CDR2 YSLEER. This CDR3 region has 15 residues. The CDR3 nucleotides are TGCGCCAGCAGCCCAGATGGCGCAACTAATGAAAAACTGTTTTTT. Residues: CASSPDGATNEKLFF.